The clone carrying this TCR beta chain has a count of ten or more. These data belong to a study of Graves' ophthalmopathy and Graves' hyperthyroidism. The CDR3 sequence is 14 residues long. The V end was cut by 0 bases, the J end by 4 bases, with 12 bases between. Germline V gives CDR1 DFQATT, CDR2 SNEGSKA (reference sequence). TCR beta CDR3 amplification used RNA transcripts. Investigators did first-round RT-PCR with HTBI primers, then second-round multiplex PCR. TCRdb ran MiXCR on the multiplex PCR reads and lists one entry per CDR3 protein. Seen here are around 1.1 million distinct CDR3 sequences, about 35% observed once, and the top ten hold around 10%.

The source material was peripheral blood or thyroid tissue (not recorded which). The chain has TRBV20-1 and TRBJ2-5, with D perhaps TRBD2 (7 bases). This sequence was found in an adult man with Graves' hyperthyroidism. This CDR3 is CSARDGGAGETQYF. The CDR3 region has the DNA TGCAGTGCTAGAGATGGGGGGGCGGGAGAGACCCAGTACTTC.